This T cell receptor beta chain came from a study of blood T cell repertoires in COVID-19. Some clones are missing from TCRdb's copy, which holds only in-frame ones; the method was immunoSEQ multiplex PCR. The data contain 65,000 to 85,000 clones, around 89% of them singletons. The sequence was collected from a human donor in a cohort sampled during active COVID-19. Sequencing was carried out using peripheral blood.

CDR3 protein: CASSLTPGTSGYF. As DNA, the CDR3 is TGTGCCAGCAGCCTCACGCCCGGGACTAGCGGATACTTC. The chain employs TRBV27 and TRBJ2-7; 11 positions match TRBD2. Germline V gene lookup returns CDR1 MNHEY and CDR2 SMNVEV (reference sequence). V shed 6 bases, J shed 13 bases, and the junction held 11 bases outside the gene matches. The CDR3 sequence is 13 residues long.